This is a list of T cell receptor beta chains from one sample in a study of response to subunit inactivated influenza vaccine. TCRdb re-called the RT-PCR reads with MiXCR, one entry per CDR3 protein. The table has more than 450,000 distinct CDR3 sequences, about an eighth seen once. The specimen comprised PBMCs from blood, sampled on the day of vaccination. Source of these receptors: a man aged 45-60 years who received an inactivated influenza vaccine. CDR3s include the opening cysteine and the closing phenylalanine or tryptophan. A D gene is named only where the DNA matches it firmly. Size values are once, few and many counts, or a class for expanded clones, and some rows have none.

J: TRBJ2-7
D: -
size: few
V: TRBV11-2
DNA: TGTGCCAGCAGCTTAGTGGTTTCCACTGTTACCTACGAGCAGTACTTC
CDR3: CASSLVVSTVTYEQYF

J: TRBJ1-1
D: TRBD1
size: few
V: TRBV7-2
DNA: TGTGCCAGCAGCCCGCAGACAGGGGGCACTGAAGCTTTCTTT
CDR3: CASSPQTGGTEAFF

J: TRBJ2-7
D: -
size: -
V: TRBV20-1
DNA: TGCAGTGCTACAAAGACGGTCCCGGCGAACGAGCAGTACTTC
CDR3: CSATKTVPANEQYF

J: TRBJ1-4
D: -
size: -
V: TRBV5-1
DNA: TGCGCCAGCAGTCTGGAGGGGCAAGGTGAAAAACTGTTTTTT
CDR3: CASSLEGQGEKLFF

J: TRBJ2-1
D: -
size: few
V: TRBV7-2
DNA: TGTGCCAGCAGCTTACCGGGAGTCTCCTACAATGAGCAGTTCTTC
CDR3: CASSLPGVSYNEQFF

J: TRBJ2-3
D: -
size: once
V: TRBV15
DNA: TGTGCCACCAGCAGGGACAGCTGGGGCCCAGATACGCAGTATTTT
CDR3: CATSRDSWGPDTQYF

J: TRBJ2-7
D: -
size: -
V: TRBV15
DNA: TGTGCCACCAGCAGGGCGGGGAAGTCCTACGAGCAGTACTTC
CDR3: CATSRAGKSYEQYF

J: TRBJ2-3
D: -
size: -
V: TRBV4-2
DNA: TGTGCCAGCAGCCAACCAGGGATAAGCACAGATACGCAGTATTTT
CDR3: CASSQPGISTDTQYF

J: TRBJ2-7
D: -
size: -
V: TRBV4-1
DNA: TGCGCCAGCAGCCAAGCCGGGTTCGAGGACGAGCAGTACTTC
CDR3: CASSQAGFEDEQYF

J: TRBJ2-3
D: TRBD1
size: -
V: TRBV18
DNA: TGTGCCAGCTCACCACGCTCGACCAGACAGGGGTCAGATACGCAGTATTTT
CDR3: CASSPRSTRQGSDTQYF

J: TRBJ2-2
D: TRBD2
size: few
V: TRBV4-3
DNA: TGCGCCAGCAGCCCCGGACTAGAAAACACCGGGGAGCTGTTTTTT
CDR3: CASSPGLENTGELFF

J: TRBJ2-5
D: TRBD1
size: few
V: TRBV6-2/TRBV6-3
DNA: TGTGCCAGCAGACAAGGACAGGGGACCTCGGGGGAGACCCAGTACTTC
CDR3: CASRQGQGTSGETQYF

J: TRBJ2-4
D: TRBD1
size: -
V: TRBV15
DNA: TGTGCCACCAGAACAGGGGGAGTGAACATTCAGTACTTC
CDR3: CATRTGGVNIQYF

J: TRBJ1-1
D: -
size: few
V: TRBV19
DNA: TGTGCCAGTAGTTTCGGGGTAGAAGCTTTCTTT
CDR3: CASSFGVEAFF

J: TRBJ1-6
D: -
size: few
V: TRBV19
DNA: TGTGCCAGTAGGGACTGGAATTCACCCCTCCACTTT
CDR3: CASRDWNSPLHF

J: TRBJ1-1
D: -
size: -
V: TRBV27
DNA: TGTGCCAGCAGCAGAACTCTGAAGAACACTGAAGCTTTCTTT
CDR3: CASSRTLKNTEAFF

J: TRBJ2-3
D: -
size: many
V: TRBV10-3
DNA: TGTGCCATCAGTGGAACAATATTCGTCGATACGCAGTATTTT
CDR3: CAISGTIFVDTQYF

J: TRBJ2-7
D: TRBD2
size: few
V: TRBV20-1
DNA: TGCAGTGCTAGTTCGGGGGCTAGCGGGCTTTCCTACGAGCAGTACTTC
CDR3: CSASSGASGLSYEQYF

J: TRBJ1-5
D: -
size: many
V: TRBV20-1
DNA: TGCAGTGCTACTCGGACGGAATATCAGCCCCAGCATTTT
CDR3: CSATRTEYQPQHF

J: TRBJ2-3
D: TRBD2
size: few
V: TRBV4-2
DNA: TGTGCCAGCAGCCCAGCGGGGGCTGAGGATACGCAGTATTTT
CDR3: CASSPAGAEDTQYF

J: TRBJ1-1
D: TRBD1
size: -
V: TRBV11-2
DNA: TGTGCCAGCTCCGGGGACAGAAGGGGCGAAAAAGCGAACACTGAAGCTTTCTTT
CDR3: CASSGDRRGEKANTEAFF

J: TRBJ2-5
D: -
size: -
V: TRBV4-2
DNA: TGTGCCAGCAGCCAAGGCAGGGGGGGAGCCCCGGCATATCAAGAGACCCAGTACTTC
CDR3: CASSQGRGGAPAYQETQYF

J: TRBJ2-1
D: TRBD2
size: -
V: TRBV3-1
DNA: TGTGCCAGCAGCCAAAGGTATAGACTAGCATCCTACAATGAGCAGTTCTTC
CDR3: CASSQRYRLASYNEQFF

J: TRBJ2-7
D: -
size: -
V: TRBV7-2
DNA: TGTGCCAGCAGCTCCCAGGGTCCCTACGAGCAGTACTTC
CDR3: CASSSQGPYEQYF

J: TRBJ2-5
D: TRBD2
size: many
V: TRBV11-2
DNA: TGTGCCAGCAGCCCCGGACTAGTCGAGACCCAGTACTTC
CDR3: CASSPGLVETQYF

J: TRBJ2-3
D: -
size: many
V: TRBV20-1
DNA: TGCAGTGCTAGCTTCGGAGGGGGGAGCACAGATACGCAGTATTTT
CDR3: CSASFGGGSTDTQYF

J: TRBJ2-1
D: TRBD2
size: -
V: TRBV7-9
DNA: TGTGCCAGCAGCTTGGGGGTGGGGACTAGGAATGAGCAGTTCTTC
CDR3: CASSLGVGTRNEQFF

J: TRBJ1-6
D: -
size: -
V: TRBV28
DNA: TGTGCCAGCAGTTTCAGATACGCCCCGAATAATTCACCCCTCCACTTT
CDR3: CASSFRYAPNNSPLHF

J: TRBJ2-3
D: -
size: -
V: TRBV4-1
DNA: TGCGCCAGCAGCCCCTCGAGCCGTCCTCTACTCCTAAGGAGCACAGATACGCAGTATTTT
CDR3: CASSPSSRPLLLRSTDTQYF

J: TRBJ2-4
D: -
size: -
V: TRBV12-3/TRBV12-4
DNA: TGTGCCAGCAGTTTAAGCCAGGGGCTAAACATTCAGTACTTC
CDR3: CASSLSQGLNIQYF

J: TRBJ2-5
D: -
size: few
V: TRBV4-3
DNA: TGCGCCAGCAGCCAAGCTACAGGAAGGGCGGAGACCCAGTACTTC
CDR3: CASSQATGRAETQYF

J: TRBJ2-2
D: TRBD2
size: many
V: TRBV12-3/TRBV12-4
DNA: TGTGCCAGCAGTAGGACTAGCGGGGGGCAGAACACCGGGGAGCTGTTTTTT
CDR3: CASSRTSGGQNTGELFF

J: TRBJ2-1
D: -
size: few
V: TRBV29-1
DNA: TGCAGCGTTGCGAGGGCCATGGTGGATGAGCAGTTCTTC
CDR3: CSVARAMVDEQFF

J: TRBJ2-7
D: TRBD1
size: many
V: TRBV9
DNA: TGTGCCAGCAGCGCCCTGGGGACAGGGTTCGAGCAGTACTTC
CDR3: CASSALGTGFEQYF

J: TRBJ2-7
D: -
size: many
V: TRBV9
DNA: TGTGCCAGCAGCGTAGGTGCAGGCTACGAGCAGTACTTC
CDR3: CASSVGAGYEQYF

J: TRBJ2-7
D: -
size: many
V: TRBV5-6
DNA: TGTGCCAGCATGCAGGGGCCCGGGGGTGAGCAGTACTTC
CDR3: CASMQGPGGEQYF

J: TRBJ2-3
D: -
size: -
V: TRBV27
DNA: TGTGCCAGCAGTTTATCGTTTCGCGAGCAGGGCACAGATACGCAGTATTTT
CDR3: CASSLSFREQGTDTQYF

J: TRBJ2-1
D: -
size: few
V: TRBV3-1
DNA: TGTGCCAGCAGCCCGGACCGATACAATGAGCAGTTCTTC
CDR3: CASSPDRYNEQFF

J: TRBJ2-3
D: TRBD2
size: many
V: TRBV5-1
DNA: TGCGCCAGCAGCTTCAGCGGGGACCGCACAGATACGCAGTATTTT
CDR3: CASSFSGDRTDTQYF

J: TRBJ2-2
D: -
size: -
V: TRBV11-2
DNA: TGTGCCAGCAGCTTAGATTGGCTGTCCACCGGGGAGCTGTTTTTT
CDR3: CASSLDWLSTGELFF

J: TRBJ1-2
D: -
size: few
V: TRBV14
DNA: TGTGCCAGCAGCCCGTTCGAGGGTACGGCCCCCTATGGCTACACCTTC
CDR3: CASSPFEGTAPYGYTF

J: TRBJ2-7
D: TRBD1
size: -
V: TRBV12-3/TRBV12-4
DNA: TGTGCCAGCGGACGACAGGGACAATACGAGCAGTACTTC
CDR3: CASGRQGQYEQYF

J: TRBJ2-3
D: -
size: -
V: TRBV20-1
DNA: TGCAGTGCTAGAGGTCTTTGGGATCCAGATACGCAGTATTTT
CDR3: CSARGLWDPDTQYF

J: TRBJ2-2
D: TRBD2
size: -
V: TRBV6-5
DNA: TGTGCCAGCAGTTACAGACTAGCGGGGGGGTCTACCGGGGAGCTGTTTTTT
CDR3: CASSYRLAGGSTGELFF

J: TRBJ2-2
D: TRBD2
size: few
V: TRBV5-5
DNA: TGTGCCAGTGGACTAGCGTGGACCGGGGAGCTGTTTTTT
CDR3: CASGLAWTGELFF

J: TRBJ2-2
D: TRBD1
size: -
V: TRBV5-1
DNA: TGCGCCAGCAGTTTTGGACAGGGACACACCGGGGAGCTGTTTTTT
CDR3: CASSFGQGHTGELFF

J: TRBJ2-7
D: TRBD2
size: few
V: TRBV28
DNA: TGTGCCAGCATAACCCGAGGGGGGACTAGCTTC
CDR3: CASITRGGTSF

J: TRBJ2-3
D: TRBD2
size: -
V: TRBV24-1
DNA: TGTGCCACCAGTGATTTCAGGGGACTAGCGACAGATACGCAGTATTTT
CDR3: CATSDFRGLATDTQYF

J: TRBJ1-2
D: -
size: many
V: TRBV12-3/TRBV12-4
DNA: TGTGCCAGCAGTTTTCTACCTGGACGGACTTGCGCCTTC
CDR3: CASSFLPGRTCAF

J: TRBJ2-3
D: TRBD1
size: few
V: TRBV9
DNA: TGTGCCAGCAGCGTAGCAGGGGGCCTCACAGATACGCAGTATTTT
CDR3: CASSVAGGLTDTQYF

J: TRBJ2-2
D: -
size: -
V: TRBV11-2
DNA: TGTGCCAGCAGCCCCCAGGGGGGCGTAGGCGGGGAGCTGTTTTTT
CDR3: CASSPQGGVGGELFF

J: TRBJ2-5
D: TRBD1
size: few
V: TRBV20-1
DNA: TGCAGTGCCACCGGGACAGGGGGTCGGGAACAGGAGGAGACCCAGTACTTC
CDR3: CSATGTGGREQEETQYF

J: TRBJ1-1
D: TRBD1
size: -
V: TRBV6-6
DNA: TGTGCCAGCTTCGGGACAGGGAGGACTGAAGCTTTCTTT
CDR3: CASFGTGRTEAFF

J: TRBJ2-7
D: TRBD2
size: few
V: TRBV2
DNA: TGTGCCAGCAGTGAAACTAGCGGGAGACACGAGCAGTACTTC
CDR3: CASSETSGRHEQYF

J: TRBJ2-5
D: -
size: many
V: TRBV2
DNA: TGTGCCAGCAGTGTCGCGGAGACCCAGTACTTC
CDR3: CASSVAETQYF

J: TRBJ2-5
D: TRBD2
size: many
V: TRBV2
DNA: TGTGCCAGCAACCTCTGGGGGGGTTCCGAGACCCAGTACTTC
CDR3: CASNLWGGSETQYF

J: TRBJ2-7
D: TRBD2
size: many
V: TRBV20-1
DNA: TGCAGTGCTAGGGGGACTAGCGGGATGTACGAGCAGTACTTC
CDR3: CSARGTSGMYEQYF